The 8 T cell receptor beta chains given below trace back to one sample, sequenced in a study of cytomegalovirus exposure and HLA in healthy donors. Profiling relied on immunoSEQ multiplex PCR, and the TCRdb table lists in-frame clones only, not all of them. The table lists some 250,000 clones, around 87% of them singletons. The sample was PBMCs. The receptors here all came from a woman aged 25 to 39 in good health and CMV-seropositive.

This clone was seen once. The chain carries TRBV4-1 and TRBJ2-1; TRBD1 agrees at 11 bases. J was trimmed by 6 bases and V by 0 bases; bases with no gene match: 7. This CDR3 has 17 residues. Germline V CDR1 and CDR2: MGHRA, YSYEKL. Here the CDR3 reads CASSQDGADRGLNEQFF. The CDR3 bases are TGCGCCAGCAGCCAAGATGGGGCGGACAGGGGGCTCAATGAGCAGTTCTTC.

V and J are TRBV11-2 and TRBJ2-2; 7 bases agree with TRBD1. In germline, CDR1 is SGHAT, CDR2 FQNNGV. V lost 5 bases to trimming and J lost 5 bases; unmatched junction nucleotides: 8. The length of the CDR3 is 15 residues. The CDR3 here is CASSPAGTATGELFF. CDR3 bases: TGTGCCAGCAGCCCAGCCGGGACAGCAACCGGGGAGCTGTTTTTT.

The chain uses TRBV28 and TRBJ2-7; 12 bases are a match to TRBD1. The CDR3 is made up of 17 amino acids. The V and J ends lost 3 bases and 2 bases, in that order; junction bases with no gene match: 8. Germline V gene data show CDR1 as MDHEN and CDR2 as SYDVKM. The CDR3 loop is CASSLVWGDRGPYEQYF. The DNA of the CDR3 is TGTGCCAGCAGTTTGGTCTGGGGGGACAGGGGGCCCTACGAGCAGTACTTC.

V is TRBV28 and J is TRBJ1-5, with D unclear. Germline assignment: CDR1 MDHEN and CDR2 SYDVKM. With 3 bases removed from V and 7 bases from J, the gap between germline ends came to 4 bases. There are 11 residues in the CDR3. The CDR3 spells CASSLGQPQHF. CDR3 nucleotides: TGTGCCAGCAGTTTGGGCCAGCCCCAGCATTTT.

This chain links TRBV10-1 with TRBJ2-2, with D unclear. V lost 2 bases, J lost 3 bases, and 7 bases lay in between. CDR3 length equals 14 residues. The germline V gene has CDR1 WNHNN and CDR2 SYGVQD (reference sequence). The CDR3 DNA reads as TGCGCCAGCAGTGAGAACCGGGACACCGGGGAGCTGTTTTTT. Protein: CASSENRDTGELFF.

The rearrangement uses TRBV11-2 and TRBJ2-3, with 10 bases lining up with TRBD2. CDR1 and CDR2 (germline): SGHAT, FQNNGV. The CDR3 spans 15 residues. Germline trimming cut 6 bases from V and 6 bases from J; bases unmatched to any gene: 9. CDR3: CASRPHLAGADTQYF. CDR3 coding DNA: TGTGCCAGCAGACCTCATCTAGCGGGAGCGGATACGCAGTATTTT.

The chain uses TRBV5-1 and TRBJ2-7; 7 bases align to TRBD1. V gave up 3 bases and J gave up 2 bases; unmatched junction bases: 5. The CDR3 has 14 residues. Germline V gene data show CDR1 as SGHRS and CDR2 as YFSETQ. The CDR3 is CASSYTGDPYEQYF. The CDR3 DNA sequence: TGCGCCAGCAGCTATACAGGGGACCCCTACGAGCAGTACTTC.

This clone was seen only once. The J gene is TRBJ1-2, the V gene TRBV28, with TRBD1 matching over 8 bases. CDR3 length equals 15 residues. Germline assignment: CDR1 MDHEN and CDR2 SYDVKM. V gave up 6 bases and J gave up 1 base; unmatched junction bases: 7. The CDR3 nucleotides read TGTGCCAGCAGGAGCCAAACAGGGGGTAACTATGGCTACACCTTC. This codes for CASRSQTGGNYGYTF.